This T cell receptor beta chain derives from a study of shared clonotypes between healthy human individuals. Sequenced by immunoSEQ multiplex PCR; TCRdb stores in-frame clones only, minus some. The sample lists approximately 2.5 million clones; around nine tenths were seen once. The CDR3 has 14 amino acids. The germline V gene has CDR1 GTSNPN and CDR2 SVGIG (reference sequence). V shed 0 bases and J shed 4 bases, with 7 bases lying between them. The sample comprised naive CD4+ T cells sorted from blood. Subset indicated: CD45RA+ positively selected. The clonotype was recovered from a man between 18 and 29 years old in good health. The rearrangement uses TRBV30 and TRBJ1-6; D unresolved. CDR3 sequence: CAWSVSLYNSPLHF. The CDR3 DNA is TGTGCCTGGAGTGTATCCCTGTATAATTCACCCCTCCACTTT.